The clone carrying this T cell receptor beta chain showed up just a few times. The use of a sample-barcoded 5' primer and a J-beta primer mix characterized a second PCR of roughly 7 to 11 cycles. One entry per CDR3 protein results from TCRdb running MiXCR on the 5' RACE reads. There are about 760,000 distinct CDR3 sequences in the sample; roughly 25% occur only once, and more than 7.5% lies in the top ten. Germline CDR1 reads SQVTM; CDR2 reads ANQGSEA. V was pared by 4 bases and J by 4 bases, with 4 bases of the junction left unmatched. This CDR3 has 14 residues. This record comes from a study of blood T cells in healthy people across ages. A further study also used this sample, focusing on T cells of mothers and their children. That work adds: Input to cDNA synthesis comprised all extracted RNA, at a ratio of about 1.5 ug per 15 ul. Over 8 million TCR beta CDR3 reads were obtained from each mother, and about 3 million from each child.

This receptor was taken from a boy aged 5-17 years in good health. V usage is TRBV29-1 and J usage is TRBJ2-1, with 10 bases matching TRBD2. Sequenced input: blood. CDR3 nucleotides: TGCAGCGTTGTCTCTAGCGGGAGTTACAATGAGCAGTTCTTC. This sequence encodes CSVVSSGSYNEQFF.